The following is a TCR beta chain sequence with its context. What it recognizes is unknown. Generation of TCR beta libraries employed quantitative 5'-RACE incorporating molecular barcodes. A single record per CDR3 protein comes from TCRdb applying MiXCR to the 5' RACE reads. Among around 770,000 distinct CDR3 sequences listed, around 20% were seen once. These data come from a study of CD8 T cells in ankylosing spondylitis. Whole-study findings and limits: Within matched ankylosing spondylitis synovial fluid, disease-linked clones were reportedly significantly enriched. Disease-associated clonotypes exhibited CD8+ identity and were relatively infrequent in peripheral blood. In the blood and synovial fluid of reactive arthritis, some motif variants had been previously reported. Blood of patients with ankylosing spondylitis appeared to be characterized by a TCR beta motif of several highly homologous variants.

CDR3 length equals 14 residues. V dropped 4 bases and J dropped 4 bases, with 13 bases sitting between them. Germline V CDR1 and CDR2: MNHEY, SVGEGT. Sequencing was done on a sample of blood, either unsorted or a sorted T cell fraction (not recorded which). The chain couples TRBV6-2 or TRBV6-3 to TRBJ1-2; D remains ambiguous. The receptor was isolated from a male donor with ankylosing spondylitis. The CDR3 region is CASSSNGPFYGYTF. CDR3 in DNA: TGTGCCAGCAGTTCTAATGGACCGTTCTATGGCTACACCTTC.